This T cell receptor beta chain is drawn from a study of cytomegalovirus exposure and HLA in healthy donors. The study ran its PCR with 60 Vbeta and 13 Jbeta primers. Produced via immunoSEQ multiplex PCR; TCRdb's table is partial and in-frame only. In the table there are 100,000 to 120,000 clones, more than 60% of which are singletons. The CDR3 covers 13 residues. Germline V gene lookup returns CDR1 LGHNA and CDR2 YSLEER. Germline trimming cut 2 bases from V and 9 bases from J; bases unmatched to any gene: 4. This TCR derives from a man in his thirties or forties in good health and CMV-seropositive. Sequencing was carried out using PBMCs. This rearrangement joins TRBV4-3 to TRBJ2-1, with 7 bases that match TRBD1. CDR3 residues: CASSQTRGLEQFF. For the CDR3, the DNA is TGCGCCAGCAGCCAAACGAGGGGGCTTGAGCAGTTCTTC.